This section outlines one T cell receptor beta chain sequence together with its context. The target antigen is unknown. The V gene's germline CDR1 is SGHRS and CDR2 YFSETQ. V was pared by 4 bases and J by 4 bases, with 9 bases of the junction left unmatched. There are 15 residues in the CDR3. Vbeta (60) and Jbeta (13) primers were used in the PCR. Produced via immunoSEQ multiplex PCR; TCRdb's table is partial and in-frame only. The table has about 110,000 clones, around 70% seen once. This record belongs to a study of cytomegalovirus exposure and HLA in healthy donors. Study-level results: In most subjects, TCR beta sequences reportedly gave accurate predictions of HLA-A and HLA-B alleles. An apparent linkage of common viral pathogens to several of the most significant clusters emerged in a later analysis.

This clonotype was obtained from a boy between 10 and 17 years old in good health and CMV-seronegative. The sequencing sample was made of PBMCs. This chain links TRBV5-1 with TRBJ1-1; 8 bases are a match to TRBD1. The CDR3 spells CASSQGTGRTTEAFF. The CDR3, as DNA: TGCGCCAGCAGCCAAGGGACAGGTAGGACCACTGAAGCTTTCTTT.